Presented here are 26 T cell receptor beta chains from one specimen sequenced in a study of T cell responses to AZD1222 COVID-19 vaccine. Method: immunoSEQ multiplex PCR; TCRdb's copy keeps in-frame clones and lacks some. The table lists some 96,000 clones, around 84% of them singletons, with 14% in the top ten. The sample in question was peripheral blood, obtained 28 days after the second AZD1222 dose. The receptors stem from an adult who received the AZD1222 COVID-19 vaccine.

This clone occurred once. The rearrangement uses TRBV5-4 and TRBJ2-5; D possibly uses TRBD1 or TRBD2 (7 bases each). Trimming stripped 4 bases from V and 5 bases from J, with 12 bases between. The germline V gene has CDR1 SGHNT and CDR2 YYREEE (reference sequence). CDR3 length: 13 amino acids. The CDR3 here is CASSLQGGETQYF. The CDR3 DNA sequence: TGTGCCAGCAGCCTGCAGGGGGGGGAGACCCAGTACTTC.

The rearrangement uses TRBV4-2 and TRBJ2-5; TRBD1 aligns across 10 bases. There are 17 residues in the CDR3. The germline V gene encodes CDR1 LGHNA and CDR2 YNFKEQ. V gave up 4 bases and J gave up 5 bases; unmatched junction bases: 13. CDR3 in DNA: TGTGCCAGCAGCCTGACTCTTTTTGGGACAGGGGACGAGACCCAGTACTTC. It encodes CASSLTLFGTGDETQYF.

The rearrangement uses TRBV6-5 and TRBJ2-1; possibly TRBD1 or TRBD2 for D (5 bases each). CDR1 and CDR2 from the germline V gene are MNHEY and SVGAGI. The CDR3 runs 11 residues. V was trimmed by 7 bases and J by 10 bases, leaving 11 bases between them. CDR3 loop: CASKRGWEQFF. Written as DNA, the CDR3 is TGTGCCAGCAAGAGGGGTTGGGAGCAGTTCTTC.

This clone was seen a single time. The V gene is TRBV2, the J gene TRBJ2-2, with 13 bases identical to TRBD2. V was clipped by 8 bases and J by 7 bases; unmatched bases: 10. The CDR3 is 16 residues long. CDR1 is SNHLY and CDR2 is FYNNEI in the germline V gene. CDR3 residues: CASAGLAGAMGGELFF. CDR3 DNA: TGTGCCAGCGCTGGACTAGCGGGAGCAATGGGCGGGGAGCTGTTTTTT.

In this sample, this clone turned up a few times. V and J are TRBV7-9 and TRBJ1-1, with D tentatively TRBD1 (6 bases). The CDR3 spans 16 residues. In germline, CDR1 is SEHNR, CDR2 FQNEAQ (reference sequence). With 1 base removed from V and 1 base from J, the gap between germline ends came to 13 bases. Here the CDR3 DNA reads TGTGCCAGCAGCTTAGATGTGGGGGGCTGGAACACTGAAGCTTTCTTT. Translating gives CASSLDVGGWNTEAFF.

V gene TRBV18 combines with J gene TRBJ2-6; no reliable D call. The germline CDR1 and CDR2 sequences are KGHSH and LQKENI. CDR3 length equals 15 residues. The V gene lost 3 bases and the J gene lost 0 bases, with 6 bases spanning the gap. The CDR3 nucleotides read TGTGCCAGCTCACCCGAAACCTCTGGGGCCAACGTCCTGACTTTC. Translation gives CASSPETSGANVLTF.

The gene calls are TRBV7-2 and TRBJ1-1, with a weak D call TRBD1 (6 bases). Germline CDR1 is SGHTA and CDR2 is FQGNSA. CDR3 length: 13 residues. Between the trimmed V and J ends, which lost 5 bases and 11 bases, there was a span of 18 bases. The CDR3 loop is CASSRNGGGRAFF. The CDR3 DNA sequence: TGTGCCAGCAGCCGCAACGGAGGGGGTCGGGCTTTCTTT.

The chain is built from TRBV6-1 and TRBJ1-2; D is ambiguous. Between the trimmed V and J ends, which lost 2 bases and 11 bases, there was a span of 18 bases. Germline V gives CDR1 MNHNS, CDR2 SASEGT. CDR3 size: 14 residues. The CDR3 loop is CASSEWEGISSYTF. Here the CDR3 DNA reads TGTGCCAGCAGTGAATGGGAAGGGATATCCTCTTACACCTTC.

V and J are TRBV5-1 and TRBJ1-1, with a possible D match to TRBD1 (5 bases). Germline V gene lookup returns CDR1 SGHRS and CDR2 YFSETQ. V was pared by 4 bases and J by 0 bases, with 10 bases between. The CDR3 consists of 14 residues. The DNA for the CDR3 is TGCGCCAGCAGCACCGGACACCTGAACACTGAAGCTTTCTTT. Its translation is CASSTGHLNTEAFF.

V is TRBV5-1 and J is TRBJ1-2; 7 nucleotides align to TRBD1. The CDR3 extends over 15 amino acids. With V trimmed by 4 bases and J by 2 bases, 8 bases remained unmatched. Per germline, CDR1 SGHRS and CDR2 YFSETQ. The CDR3 DNA follows: TGCGCCAGCAGCCGCACCACAGGGGAGAACTATGGCTACACCTTC. Translated, it gives CASSRTTGENYGYTF.

The CDR3 region has the DNA TGTGCCAGCAGTCCCGGGACTAGCGGGATAAGGACCCCTCTGGGCGAGCAGTACTTC. Its protein product is CASSPGTSGIRTPLGEQYF. The chain links TRBV6-2 or TRBV6-3 to TRBJ2-7; 13 positions match TRBD2. The CDR3 runs 19 residues. CDR1 MNHEY and CDR2 SVGEGT come from the germline V gene. Losses at the gene ends were 5 bases for V and 6 bases for J; bases not matched to a gene: 19.

The chain has TRBV11-3 and TRBJ2-3; D call uncertain. V was cut by 0 bases and J by 2 bases, with 12 bases left in between. The CDR3 extends over 16 amino acids. Germline lookup yields CDR1 SGHNT and CDR2 YENEEA. DNA of the CDR3: TGTGCCAGCAGCTTAGATTATTGGAAATTCACAGATACGCAGTATTTT. It yields the protein CASSLDYWKFTDTQYF.

This clone has a single count. For the CDR3, the DNA is TGTGCCAGCAGTAGGGGGAGGGAAGGAAGCACTGAAGCTTTCTTT. This encodes CASSRGREGSTEAFF. J is TRBJ1-1 and V is TRBV5-6, with D possibly matching TRBD1 (6 bases). The germline V gene has CDR1 SGHDT and CDR2 YYEEEE. CDR3 length: 15 amino acids. Between the trimmed V and J ends, which lost 5 bases and 4 bases, there was a span of 18 bases.

The V gene is TRBV7-6, the J gene TRBJ1-1; D remains unclear. Germline V gene lookup returns CDR1 SGHVS and CDR2 FNYEAQ. Trimming stripped 5 bases from V and 0 bases from J, with 7 bases between. CDR3 length equals 13 residues. The CDR3 DNA follows: TGTGCCAGCAGCGGAGGGATGAACACTGAAGCTTTCTTT. As protein: CASSGGMNTEAFF.

The chain has TRBV6-2 or TRBV6-3 and TRBJ1-2, with 7 bases identical to TRBD1. The CDR3 contains 13 residues. CDR1 and CDR2 from the germline V gene are MNHEY and SVGEGT. Trimming cost V 6 bases and J 2 bases; bases outside gene matches: 3. This CDR3 is CASSQTGNYGYTF. The CDR3 bases are TGTGCCAGCAGCCAGACAGGGAACTATGGCTACACCTTC.

The chain combines TRBV21-1 with TRBJ2-3; the D call in the table, TRBD1, was not verified against the DNA. TRBV21-1 is flagged as a pseudogene. CDR3 length: 17 residues. CDR3 in amino acids: CATDAGTGSTSTDTQYF. Written as DNA, the CDR3 is TGTGCCACCGACGCCGGGACAGGGAGTACTAGCACAGATACGCAGTATTTT.

This clone was recorded a few times. The V call is TRBV6-1, the J call TRBJ1-4, with D possibly being TRBD1 (5 bases). The CDR3 has 16 residues. CDR1 MNHNS and CDR2 SASEGT come from the germline V gene. V shed 4 bases and J shed 8 bases, with 20 bases lying between them. The CDR3 bases are TGTGCCAGCAGTGTCTCAACGACAGATCTAGAGGAAAAACTGTTTTTT. This codes for CASSVSTTDLEEKLFF.

The rearrangement joins TRBV7-7 to TRBJ2-7; TRBD1 aligns across 8 bases. The J segment lost 2 bases and the V segment lost 0 bases, leaving 3 bases of the junction unmatched. Germline assignment: CDR1 SSHAT and CDR2 FNYEAQ (reference sequence). The CDR3 loop spans 15 amino acids. CDR3 residues: CASSLATGAPYEQYF. In nucleotides, the CDR3 is TGTGCCAGCAGCTTAGCGACAGGGGCCCCCTACGAGCAGTACTTC.

This clone was observed once. CDR3 coding DNA: TGTGCCAGCAGCGTAGAAGGGCAGTTCACTGAAGCTTTCTTT. This gives the protein CASSVEGQFTEAFF. This chain links TRBV9 with TRBJ1-1; unclear D gene. Trimming removed 0 bases from V and 4 bases from J, with 10 bases in between. Germline lookup yields CDR1 SGDLS and CDR2 YYNGEE. CDR3 length: 14 amino acids.

CDR3 region: CSVQGQTANYGYTF. The CDR3 bases are TGCAGCGTCCAAGGACAGACCGCTAACTATGGCTACACCTTC. This sequence joins TRBV29-1 and TRBJ1-2; possibly TRBD1 for D (6 bases). The germline V gene has CDR1 SQVTM and CDR2 ANQGSEA. Trimming took 6 bases from V and 0 from J, leaving 14 bases between them. The CDR3 contains 14 residues.

The rearrangement joins TRBV11-2 to TRBJ2-7, with D perhaps matching TRBD2 (5 bases). The ends were cut back, 1 base at V and 6 bases at J, with 16 bases in the middle. The CDR3 is 15 amino acids. CDR1 SGHAT and CDR2 FQNNGV come from the germline V gene. This chain's CDR3 is CASSLGLGADSEQYF. As DNA, the CDR3 is TGTGCCAGCAGCTTAGGGTTAGGAGCGGACTCCGAGCAGTACTTC.

V usage is TRBV5-1 and J usage is TRBJ2-2; 8 bases are shared with TRBD1. J gave up 1 base and V 6 bases, and 5 bases lay outside the gene matches. The CDR3 length is 15 residues. Germline CDR1 and CDR2: SGHRS and YFSETQ. CDR3 loop: CASNSGTGNTGELFF. The CDR3 DNA reads as TGCGCCAGCAACTCTGGGACAGGGAACACCGGGGAGCTGTTTTTT.

The chain combines TRBV10-3 with TRBJ2-7, with 10 nucleotides matching TRBD1. Trimming took 4 bases from V and 3 from J; bases not matched to a gene: 3. The CDR3 runs 14 residues. Germline V CDR1 and CDR2: ENHRY, SYGVKD. CDR3: CAISAGQGVYEQYF. DNA for the CDR3: TGTGCCATCAGTGCCGGACAGGGGGTCTACGAGCAGTACTTC.

The chain employs TRBV7-8 and TRBJ2-5; TRBD1 matches at 7 bases. J was trimmed by 4 bases and V by 5 bases; bases with no gene match: 10. CDR3 length equals 15 residues. Germline CDR1 and CDR2: SGHVS and FQNEAQ. The chain's CDR3 is CASSIPRQGAETQYF. Here the CDR3 DNA reads TGTGCCAGCAGCATCCCCAGACAGGGAGCAGAGACCCAGTACTTC. The full variable domain, completed using reference TRBV7-8 and TRBJ2-5, is GAGVSQSPRYKVAKRGQDVALRCDPISGHVSLFWYQQALGQGPEFLTYFQNEAQLDKSGLPSDRFFAERPEGSVSTLKIQRTQQEDSAVYLCASSIPRQGAETQYFGPGTRLLVL.

V gene TRBV5-1 combines with J gene TRBJ1-2; D not certain. CDR3 length equals 13 residues. Trimming shortened V by 4 bases and J by 4 bases, and 11 bases separated the two germline ends. Germline V CDR1 and CDR2: SGHRS, YFSETQ. CDR3 in amino acids: CASSLDTSYGYTF. In DNA form, the CDR3 reads TGCGCCAGCAGCCTAGACACAAGCTATGGCTACACCTTC.

The chain has TRBV7-3 and TRBJ2-3, with D unclear. The CDR3 is made up of 13 amino acids. Deletions cut 0 bases from V and 6 bases from J, with 7 bases between. Germline CDR1 reads SGHTA; CDR2 reads FQGTGA. CDR3 residues: CASSLTPLDTQYF. The CDR3 DNA is TGTGCCAGCAGCTTAACCCCCCTCGATACGCAGTATTTT. Combining the CDR3 with reference TRBV7-3 and TRBJ2-3 gives the whole variable domain GAGVSQTPSNKVTEKGKYVELRCDPISGHTALYWYRQSLGQGPEFLIYFQGTGAADDSGLPNDRFFAVRPEGSVSTLKIQRTERGDSAVYLCASSLTPLDTQYFGPGTRLTVL.